This is a list of T cell receptor beta chains from one sample in a study of blood T cell repertoires in COVID-19. Only in-frame clones appear in the TCRdb table, and some are missing; sequencing was by immunoSEQ multiplex PCR. The sample yields 100,000 to 120,000 clones, 76% seen once. The specimen was peripheral blood. Receptors originate from an elderly woman with acute or convalescent COVID-19. Both conserved end residues are part of each CDR3. Fields, in order: V gene, clone size, D gene, J gene, CDR3 DNA, CDR3 protein. D genes are given only for firm matches. Size tells how often a clone was seen (once, few, many) or the class of an expanded clone, and some rows leave it out.

>TRBV7-2|-|TRBD1|TRBJ1-2
TGTGCCAGCAGCGCGATGCCGGGACAGAACTATGGCTACACCTTC
CASSAMPGQNYGYTF
>TRBV7-3|-|TRBD1|TRBJ1-1
TGTGCCAGCAGCCCATCGTTTCGGACAGGGAACACTGAAGCTTTCTTT
CASSPSFRTGNTEAFF
>TRBV7-9|few|TRBD1|TRBJ1-1
TGTGCCAGCAGCCCTTTCGGACAGGGAGAAATTGAAGCTTTCTTT
CASSPFGQGEIEAFF
>TRBV5-1|-|-|TRBJ2-7
TGCGCCAGCAGCTTGGACGCGGGGAAATACGAGCAGTACTTC
CASSLDAGKYEQYF
>TRBV6-2/TRBV6-3|-|TRBD1|TRBJ2-5
TGTGCCAGCAGTTACTCGGGACAGGGGATACAAGAGACCCAGTACTTC
CASSYSGQGIQETQYF
>TRBV7-9|-|-|TRBJ1-1
TGTGCCAGCAGCTTAGGGAGGTCTGAGGTCAACACTGAAGCTTTCTTT
CASSLGRSEVNTEAFF
>TRBV5-4|-|-|TRBJ1-5
TGTGCCAGCAGCTTCGGGGGTTCTAGCAATCAGCCCCAGCATTTT
CASSFGGSSNQPQHF
>TRBV12-3/TRBV12-4|once|-|TRBJ1-1
TGTGCCAGCGTTGAGGGGACAGAAGCTTTCTTT
CASVEGTEAFF
>TRBV28|-|-|TRBJ1-1
TGTGCCAGCAGTTTTCTCAGGGAAACTGAAGCTTTCTTT
CASSFLRETEAFF
>TRBV7-9|-|-|TRBJ2-3
TGTGCCAGCAGCTTAGGACGGGTGGGCACAGATACGCAGTATTTT
CASSLGRVGTDTQYF
>TRBV10-3|-|TRBD1|TRBJ1-2
TGTGCCATCAGTACCACAGGGGGCGCAAATCGACTTCGGGGCTATGGCTACACCTTC
CAISTTGGANRLRGYGYTF
>TRBV29-1|-|-|TRBJ1-6
TGCAGCGTGAGGGAGTCCTATAATTCACCCCTCCACTTT
CSVRESYNSPLHF
>TRBV9|few|TRBD1|TRBJ1-2
TGTGCCAGCAGCGTACCCGGGGACAGGATTAACTATGGCTACACCTTC
CASSVPGDRINYGYTF
>TRBV7-2|-|TRBD2|TRBJ2-7
TGTGCCAGCAGCGCCGCTAGCGGGTCGACCTACGAGCAGTACTTC
CASSAASGSTYEQYF
>TRBV5-5|-|-|TRBJ2-7
TGTGCCAGCTCCCCGTACTTCTACGAGCAGTACTTC
CASSPYFYEQYF
>TRBV9|-|TRBD2|TRBJ2-1
TGTGCCAGCAGCGTCGGGACTAGCGGGGGGCACAAGGGCTCCTACAATGAGCAGTTCTTC
CASSVGTSGGHKGSYNEQFF
>TRBV4-1|-|-|TRBJ2-7
TGCGCCAGCAGCCAAGACCTCCCTGGGGGGATCGAGCAGTACTTC
CASSQDLPGGIEQYF
>TRBV27|-|TRBD2|TRBJ2-3
TGTGCCAGCAGAAGGGTGGGGAGGGCCATAGATACGCAGTATTTT
CASRRVGRAIDTQYF
>TRBV2|-|-|TRBJ1-1
TGTGCCAGCAGTGGGGAGTCGAACACTGAAGCTTTCTTT
CASSGESNTEAFF
>TRBV18|once|TRBD1|TRBJ2-2
TGTGCCAGCTCAGACGCAGGGGGCGCGAGGGCCGGGGAGCTGTTTTTT
CASSDAGGARAGELFF
>TRBV11-2|-|TRBD1|TRBJ1-6
TGTGCCAGCAGCGCCCGGGACAGGGGTGAATCACCCCTCCACTTT
CASSARDRGESPLHF
>TRBV13|-|-|TRBJ2-7
TGTGCCAGCAGCTTAGCTCCAGTCGCCTACGAGCAGTACTTC
CASSLAPVAYEQYF
>TRBV7-2|-|TRBD2|TRBJ2-2
TGTGCCAGCAGCTTTAACCTAGCGGGAGCGGACACCGGGGAGCTGTTTTTT
CASSFNLAGADTGELFF
>TRBV6-6|-|-|TRBJ1-5
TGTGCCAGCAGTTACGAGGGCAGTAGCAATCAGCCCCAGCATTTT
CASSYEGSSNQPQHF
>TRBV19|-|-|TRBJ1-5
TGTGCCAGTAGTATTCGATTCGGAGGGAATCAGCCCCAGCATTTT
CASSIRFGGNQPQHF
>TRBV5-1|-|-|TRBJ1-4
TGCGCCAGCAGCTCAAATACTGCAACTAATGAAAAACTGTTTTTT
CASSSNTATNEKLFF
>TRBV15|-|-|TRBJ2-3
TGTGCCACCAGCAGAGATATCTGGAGGGATCCTAATACGCAGTATTTT
CATSRDIWRDPNTQYF
>TRBV28|-|TRBD1|TRBJ1-1
TGTGCCAGCAGTATAATGACAGGGATGAACACTGAAGCTTTCTTT
CASSIMTGMNTEAFF
>TRBV5-6|-|TRBD2|TRBJ2-3
TGTGCCAGCAGCACCGGACTAGCGGGGACAGATACGCAGTATTTT
CASSTGLAGTDTQYF
>TRBV6-5|once|-|TRBJ1-2
TGTGCCAGCAGTTCAAGGGGCTACTATGGCTACACCTTC
CASSSRGYYGYTF
>TRBV7-8|-|TRBD1|TRBJ2-7
TGTGCCAGCAGCCGCGACAGGGCGGCGCAGTACTTC
CASSRDRAAQYF
>TRBV6-6|once|-|TRBJ1-4
TGTGCCAGCAGCAAAACAGGGCCGGTGTATGAAAAACTGTTTTTT
CASSKTGPVYEKLFF
>TRBV7-8|-|-|TRBJ1-1
TGTGCCAGCAGCCACCGAAGACTTCCCACTGAAGCTTTCTTT
CASSHRRLPTEAFF
>TRBV12-3/TRBV12-4|-|-|TRBJ1-5
TGTGCCAGCAGTGAAAGCGCGAATCAGCCCCAGCATTTT
CASSESANQPQHF
>TRBV9|-|-|TRBJ1-1
TGTGCCAGCAGCCCCCCCGGGGGACTGAACACTGAAGCTTTCTTT
CASSPPGGLNTEAFF
>TRBV30|few|-|TRBJ1-5
TGTGCCTGGAGCCGTGGAGAAAATCAGCCCCAGCATTTT
CAWSRGENQPQHF
>TRBV5-6|-|-|TRBJ1-4
TGTGCCAGCAGCTTGGCCCTTTCTCCCCGTTCTTTT
CASSLALSPRSF
>TRBV5-1|-|-|TRBJ2-7
TGCGCCAGCACTGGACTTCCAAAGGGAAACGAGCAGTACTTC
CASTGLPKGNEQYF
>TRBV9|-|TRBD1|TRBJ1-6
TGTGCCACCTCAGAGGGGACAGTTAATTCACCCCTCCACTTT
CATSEGTVNSPLHF
>TRBV3-1/TRBV3-2|-|-|TRBJ1-1
TGTGCCAGCAGCCAAGCTCAGGCGAACACTGAAGCTTTCTTT
CASSQAQANTEAFF
>TRBV5-5|once|-|TRBJ2-2
TGTGCCAGCAGCTTCGGGACCGGGGAGCTGTTTTTT
CASSFGTGELFF
>TRBV3-1/TRBV3-2|once|TRBD2|TRBJ2-1
TGTGCCAGCAGCCAAACCACTAGCGGGGGGGCCTTTAATGAGCAGTTCTTC
CASSQTTSGGAFNEQFF
>TRBV29-1|-|-|TRBJ1-6
TGCAGCGTTAAGACAGATAGCTCCTATAATTCACCCCTCCACTTT
CSVKTDSSYNSPLHF
>TRBV28|-|-|TRBJ1-6
TGTGCCAGCAGTCCGCCGACAAGGGGTTCACCCCTCCACTTT
CASSPPTRGSPLHF
>TRBV24-1|-|TRBD1|TRBJ1-4
TGTGCCACCAGTGATTTCGGACGGACAGGCGGAAAACTGTTTTTT
CATSDFGRTGGKLFF
>TRBV2|few|-|TRBJ2-7
TGTGCCAGCAGTGAAGCGCTTCTCGGGAATCATTACGAGCAGTACTTC
CASSEALLGNHYEQYF
>TRBV2|-|-|TRBJ1-1
TGTGCCAGCAGTCGGACTAATGAAGCTTTCTTT
CASSRTNEAFF
>TRBV20-1|-|TRBD1|TRBJ1-4
TGCAGTGCCGACAGGGATGAAAAACTGTTTTTT
CSADRDEKLFF
>TRBV30|-|TRBD1|TRBJ1-6
TGTGCCTGGATGGGGACAGGGTGGCCACCCCTCCACTTT
CAWMGTGWPPLHF
>TRBV19|-|-|TRBJ1-5
TGTGCCAGTACCAATAGGGAGCTTCAGCCCCAGCATTTT
CASTNRELQPQHF
>TRBV30|once|-|TRBJ1-5
TGTGCCTGGAGTGTTTTCGGGTCTAGCAATCAGCCCCAGCATTTT
CAWSVFGSSNQPQHF
>TRBV29-1|-|-|TRBJ2-1
TGCAGCGTTGCGACGACAGGATTTGCGAATGAGCAGTTCTTC
CSVATTGFANEQFF
>TRBV5-6|-|-|TRBJ2-1
TGTGCCAGCAGCCCCAAAGGGGGGACAGCGAATGAGCAGTTCTTC
CASSPKGGTANEQFF
>TRBV10-1|few|-|TRBJ2-5
TGCGCCAGCAGTGATAGAACGGGCCGGGGAGAGACCCAGTACTTC
CASSDRTGRGETQYF
>TRBV6-4|-|-|TRBJ1-1
TGTGCCAGCGAACCCGGGGGGGGAACTGAAGCTTTCTTT
CASEPGGGTEAFF
>TRBV12-3/TRBV12-4|-|-|TRBJ1-5
TGTGCCAGCAGTCCGTACACCCAGCCCCAGCATTTT
CASSPYTQPQHF
>TRBV29-1|-|-|TRBJ2-1
TGCAGTTCCCAAACCTACAATGAGCAGTTCTTC
CSSQTYNEQFF